This T cell receptor beta chain was identified in a study of T cells after yellow fever vaccination. Overall study context: Those fractions that held only low numbers of cells were prepared using the SMART-Seq v4 Ultra Low Input RNA kit.

Findings and limits, study-wide: At approximately 95% for CD4 and about 87% for CD8, most primary-vaccination clones showed up again after the booster.

TCRdb re-called the 5' RACE reads through MiXCR, storing one row per CDR3 protein. The profile shows fewer than 500,000 distinct CDR3 sequences, over 15% of them singletons. In the case of this clonotype: Its antigen is undetermined.

This CDR3 is 16 amino acids long. V was pared by 1 base and J by 0 bases, with 12 bases between. This receptor was taken from a young man who received the YFV17D yellow fever vaccine. This sample comprised PBMCs, obtained before the yellow fever booster vaccination. This sequence joins TRBV12-3 or TRBV12-4 and TRBJ1-1; tentatively, D is TRBD1 (5 bases). The CDR3, as DNA: TGTGCCAGCAGTTTAGAGGGACGGACGATGAACACTGAAGCTTTCTTT. It yields the protein CASSLEGRTMNTEAFF.